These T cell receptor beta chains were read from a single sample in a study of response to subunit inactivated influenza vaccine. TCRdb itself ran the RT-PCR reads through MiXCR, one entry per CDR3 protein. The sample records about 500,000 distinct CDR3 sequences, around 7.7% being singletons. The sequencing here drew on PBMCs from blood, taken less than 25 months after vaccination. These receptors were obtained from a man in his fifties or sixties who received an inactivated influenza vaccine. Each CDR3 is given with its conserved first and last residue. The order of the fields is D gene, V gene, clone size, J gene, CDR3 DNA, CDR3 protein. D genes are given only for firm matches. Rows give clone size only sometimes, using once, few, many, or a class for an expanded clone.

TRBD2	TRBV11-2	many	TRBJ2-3	TGTGCCAGCAGCTTAAGGGCAAGGAGACTAGCTCCTTTCACAGATACGCAGTATTTT	CASSLRARRLAPFTDTQYF
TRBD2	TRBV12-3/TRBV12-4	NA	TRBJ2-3	TGTGCCAGCAGACCCCTACTAGCGGGGGGTGGCACAGATACGCAGTATTTT	CASRPLLAGGGTDTQYF
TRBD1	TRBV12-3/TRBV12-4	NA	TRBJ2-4	TGTGCCAGCAGTCTAATTGGACAGGGGGGTACTCAGTACTTC	CASSLIGQGGTQYF
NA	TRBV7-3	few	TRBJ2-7	TGTGCCAGCAGCTTGGAGGGCCCCTTGGAGCAGTACTTC	CASSLEGPLEQYF
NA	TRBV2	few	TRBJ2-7	TGTGCCAGCAGCCGGGTGGGGCGCGAGCAGTACTTC	CASSRVGREQYF
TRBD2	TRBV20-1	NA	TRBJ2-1	TGCAGTGGGACGGGGACTAGCGAGGTTTCGCAGTTCTTC	CSGTGTSEVSQFF
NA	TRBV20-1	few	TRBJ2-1	TGCAGTGCTAGAGATATTCAGGCGGGACTCTTCTACAATGAGCAGTTCTTC	CSARDIQAGLFYNEQFF
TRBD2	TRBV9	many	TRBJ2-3	TGTGCCAGCAGCGTGGGAGGGGACTACACAGATACGCAGTATTTT	CASSVGGDYTDTQYF
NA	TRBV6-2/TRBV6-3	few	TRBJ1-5	TGTGCCAGCTGTACTTCGGTCCAGCCCCAGCATTTT	CASCTSVQPQHF
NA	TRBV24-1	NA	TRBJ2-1	TGTGCCACCAGTTTGTACGATGAGCAGTTCTTC	CATSLYDEQFF
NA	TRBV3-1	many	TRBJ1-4	TGTGCCAGCAGCCAGGGGCGAGAAAAACTGTTTTTT	CASSQGREKLFF
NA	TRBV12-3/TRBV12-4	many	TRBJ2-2	TGTGCCAGCAGTTGGGCCCCGAACACCGGGGAGCTGTTTTTT	CASSWAPNTGELFF
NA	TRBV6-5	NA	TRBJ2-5	TGTGCCAGCAGTTCCGTCGGTTGGAGAGAGACCCAGTACTTC	CASSSVGWRETQYF
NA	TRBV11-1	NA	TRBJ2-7	TGTGCCAGCAGCTCGGACGTGGGCGGGAAATACGAGCAGTACTTC	CASSSDVGGKYEQYF
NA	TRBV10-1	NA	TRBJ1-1	TGCGCCAGCAGCGCAGGGATGAACACTGAAGCTTTCTTT	CASSAGMNTEAFF
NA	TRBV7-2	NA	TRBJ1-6	TGTGCCAGCAGCCCGAGGAAGAATTCACCCCTCCACTTT	CASSPRKNSPLHF
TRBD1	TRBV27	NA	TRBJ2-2	TGTGCCAGCAGTTCACAGTTCGGACAGGCCGGGGAGCTGTTTTTT	CASSSQFGQAGELFF
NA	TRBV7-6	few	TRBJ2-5	TGTGCCAGCAGCTTTCAATACCAAGAGACCCAGTACTTC	CASSFQYQETQYF
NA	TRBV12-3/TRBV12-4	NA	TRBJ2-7	TGTGCCAGCAGATGGGGGGCCCCAGGGGACGAGCAGTACTTC	CASRWGAPGDEQYF
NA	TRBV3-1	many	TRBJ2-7	TGTGCCAGCAGCCAAGATCCCTGGAGGGACTCCTACGAGCAGTACTTC	CASSQDPWRDSYEQYF
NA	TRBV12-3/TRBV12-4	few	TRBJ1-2	TGTGCCAGCAGTTTAGCCCGGGGACGAAACTATGGCTACACCTTC	CASSLARGRNYGYTF
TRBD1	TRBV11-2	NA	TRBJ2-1	TGTGCCAGCAGCTTTGGGGACAGGGAGTGGAATGAGCAGTTCTTC	CASSFGDREWNEQFF
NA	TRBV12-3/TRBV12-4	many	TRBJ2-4	TGTGCCAGCAGTTTAGATCCGGAAGGGAGCATTCAGTACTTC	CASSLDPEGSIQYF
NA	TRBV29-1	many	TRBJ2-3	TGCAGCGTTGCTAGAGGCCCCACAGATACGCAGTATTTT	CSVARGPTDTQYF
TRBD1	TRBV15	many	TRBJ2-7	TGTGCCACCAGCACCGGGACAGGGGGCTACGAGCAGTACTTC	CATSTGTGGYEQYF
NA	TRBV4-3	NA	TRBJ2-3	TGCGCCAGCAGCCAACAGGAGCTTCCTAGCACAGATACGCAGTATTTT	CASSQQELPSTDTQYF
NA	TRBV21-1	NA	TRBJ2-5	TGTGCCAGCAGCATGAGATCAGGACAGCTTCTCCAAGAGACCCAGTACTTC	CASSMRSGQLLQETQYF
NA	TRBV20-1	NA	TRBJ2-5	TGCAGTGCTCGCGACGCCGGACTCCCGACGGAGACCCAGTACTTC	CSARDAGLPTETQYF
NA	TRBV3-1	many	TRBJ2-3	TGTGCCAGCAGCCTACGGGGAACCACAGATACGCAGTATTTT	CASSLRGTTDTQYF
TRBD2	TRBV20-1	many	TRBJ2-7	TGCAGTGCTAGAAGGAAAGGGGGACTAGAGCGCGAGCAGTACTTC	CSARRKGGLEREQYF
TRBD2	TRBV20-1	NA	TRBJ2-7	TGCAGTGCGGGGACTAGCGTTAGAGTCGAGCAGTACTTC	CSAGTSVRVEQYF
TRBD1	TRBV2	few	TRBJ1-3	TGTGCCAGCAGGCCCGGGACAGGGTTTGGAAACACCATATATTTT	CASRPGTGFGNTIYF
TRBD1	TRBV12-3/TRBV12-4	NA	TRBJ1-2	TGTGCCAGCAGTTTGGTTGGACAGGGGGCAGGCGGCTACACCTTC	CASSLVGQGAGGYTF
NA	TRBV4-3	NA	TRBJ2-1	TGCGCCAGCAGCCAAGGGAGGGGCTCCTACAATGAGCAGTTCTTC	CASSQGRGSYNEQFF
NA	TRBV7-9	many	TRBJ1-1	TGTGCCAGCAGCCTGGGGGGGCGGGGATACACTGAAGCTTTCTTT	CASSLGGRGYTEAFF
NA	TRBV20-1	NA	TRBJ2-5	TGCAGTGCTACCAGGACATCTGTATCTCAAGAGACCCAGTACTTT	CSATRTSVSQETQYF
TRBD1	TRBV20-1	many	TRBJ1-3	TGCAGTGCTAGAGATCAGGGGGGTGGCCGCTCTGGAAACACCATATATTTT	CSARDQGGGRSGNTIYF
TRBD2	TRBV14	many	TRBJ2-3	TGTGCCAGCAGCTATGGACTAGCGGGATCCGAAGATACGCAGTATTTT	CASSYGLAGSEDTQYF
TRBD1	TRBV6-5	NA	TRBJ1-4	TGTGCCAGCAGTTATGGACAGGGTCTGAATGAAAAACTGTTTTTT	CASSYGQGLNEKLFF
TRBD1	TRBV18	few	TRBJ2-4	TGTGCCAGCTCACCCCTGGACAGGGATAAAAACATTCAGTACTTC	CASSPLDRDKNIQYF
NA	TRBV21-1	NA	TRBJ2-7	TGTGCCAGCAGCACCAAAATGCGTGCGGGGGTAGGGGAGCAGTACTTC	CASSTKMRAGVGEQYF